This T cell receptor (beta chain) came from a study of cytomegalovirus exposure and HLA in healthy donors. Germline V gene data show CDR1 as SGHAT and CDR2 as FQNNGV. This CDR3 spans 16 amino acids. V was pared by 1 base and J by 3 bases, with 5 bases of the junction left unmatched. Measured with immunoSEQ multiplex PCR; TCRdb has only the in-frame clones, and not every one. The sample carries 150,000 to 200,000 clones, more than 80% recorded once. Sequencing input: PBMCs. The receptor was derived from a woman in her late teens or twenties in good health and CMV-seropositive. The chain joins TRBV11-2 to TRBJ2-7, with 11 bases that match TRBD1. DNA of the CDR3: TGTGCCAGCAGCTTAGCCGGGACAGGGGGTTTCTACGAGCAGTACTTC. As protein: CASSLAGTGGFYEQYF.